The 12 T cell receptor beta chains in this list originate from one sample, sequenced in a study of early T cells in non-severe SARS-CoV-2 infection. TCRdb ran MiXCR on the 5' RACE reads and lists one entry per CDR3 protein. The table has tens of thousands of distinct CDR3 sequences, more than 5.5% seen once. The sequenced sample was whole blood, obtained at baseline. These TCRs come from an adult who was a healthcare worker with PCR-confirmed SARS-CoV-2 infection or an uninfected control (not recorded which).

This clonotype was detected ten times or more. The chain combines TRBV28 with TRBJ2-5; 7 bases match TRBD2. Trimming at V came to 1 base and at J to 6 bases, leaving 8 bases not matched to a gene. CDR1 and CDR2 from the germline V gene are MDHEN and SYDVKM. CDR3 length equals 15 residues. The CDR3 here is CASSLLREMGKTQYF. The CDR3 DNA sequence: TGTGCCAGCAGTTTATTGCGGGAGATGGGAAAGACCCAGTACTTC.

This clonotype was seen repeatedly, ten times or more. The chain is built from TRBV7-9 and TRBJ2-1, with D tentatively TRBD1 (6 bases). V lost 1 base and J 7 bases, leaving 11 bases between the germline ends. The germline gives CDR1 SEHNR, CDR2 FQNEAQ (reference sequence). The CDR3 runs to 14 residues. This CDR3 reads CASSLGTGMNEQFF. Written as DNA, the CDR3 is TGTGCCAGCAGCTTAGGTACAGGGATGAATGAGCAGTTCTTC.

This clonotype was detected ten times or more. This chain uses TRBV28 with TRBJ1-1; D is possibly TRBD1 (6 bases). The CDR3 extends over 14 amino acids. Germline V gives CDR1 MDHEN, CDR2 SYDVKM. V lost 2 bases to trimming and J lost 5 bases, with 12 bases between them. CDR3 DNA sequence: TGTGCCAGCAGTTTAAGGGGGGCTTGGACTGAAGCTTTCTTT. This gives the protein CASSLRGAWTEAFF.

This clonotype was observed at least ten times. The V and J genes are TRBV20-1 and TRBJ1-4; D not certain. Trimming shortened V by 0 bases and J by 0 bases, and 8 bases separated the two germline ends. The CDR3 spans 15 residues. CDR1 is DFQATT, CDR2 SNEGSKA, per germline (reference sequence). This CDR3 is CSARDRRATNEKLFF. The CDR3 region has the DNA TGCAGTGCTAGAGATCGACGAGCAACTAATGAAAAACTGTTTTTT.

This clonotype was seen a few times. The chain uses TRBV3-1 and TRBJ2-1; TRBD1 or TRBD2 may be the D gene (5 bases each). Trimming took 4 bases from V and 0 from J, leaving 25 bases between them. The germline CDR1 and CDR2 sequences are LGHDT and YNNKEL (reference sequence). CDR3 length equals 20 residues. The CDR3 reads CASSPPGLVGSGGSYNEQFF. The DNA of the CDR3 is TGTGCCAGCAGCCCCCCAGGGCTCGTTGGGAGCGGCGGCTCCTACAATGAGCAGTTCTTC.

This clonotype has only a few counts. The chain combines TRBV5-4 with TRBJ2-7, with TRBD1 identical over 9 bases. V lost 7 bases to trimming and J lost 5 bases; unmatched junction nucleotides: 13. The CDR3 sequence is 15 residues long. The germline CDR1 and CDR2 sequences are SGHNT and YYREEE (reference sequence). DNA of the CDR3: TGTGCCAGCCGAACTCGGGGACAGGGTCTCCACGAGCAGTACTTC. Its translation is CASRTRGQGLHEQYF.

This clonotype was counted only a few times. The chain uses TRBV18 and TRBJ2-1, with 12 bases fitting TRBD2. Germline V lookup: CDR1 KGHSH, CDR2 LQKENI. The CDR3 runs 15 residues. J was trimmed by 6 bases and V by 3 bases; bases with no gene match: 3. The CDR3 bases are TGTGCCAGCTCACCCGGACTAGCGGGATTCAATGAGCAGTTCTTC. Its protein product is CASSPGLAGFNEQFF.

The sample holds many counts of this clonotype. CDR3 DNA: TGTGCCAGCAATAGGGGGAGAGGCACTGAAGCTTTCTTT. Its protein product is CASNRGRGTEAFF. The chain uses TRBV6-5 and TRBJ1-1, with D maybe TRBD1 (6 bases). This CDR3 region has 13 residues. Per germline, CDR1 MNHEY and CDR2 SVGAGI. Trimming stripped 7 bases from V and 4 bases from J, with 13 bases between.

The sample holds many counts of this clonotype. The chain carries TRBV6-2 or TRBV6-3 and TRBJ2-3, with 7 bases matching TRBD1. The CDR3 is 15 amino acids. The germline gives CDR1 MNHEY, CDR2 SVGEGT. V trimming: 4 bases; J trimming: 2 bases; junction bases outside the gene matches: 6. The CDR3 coding sequence is TGTGCCAGCAGTTTCCATGGACAGGCCACAGATACGCAGTATTTT. It codes for CASSFHGQATDTQYF.

Many counts were recorded for this clonotype. The CDR3 here is CASSVGQFLNTEAFF. CDR3 bases: TGTGCCAGCAGTGTCGGACAGTTCTTGAACACTGAAGCTTTCTTT. The gene calls are TRBV28 and TRBJ1-1, with D possibly TRBD1 on 6 matching bases. The CDR3 runs 15 residues. Trimming took off 5 bases at V and 0 bases at J, with 13 bases between the two ends. Germline V CDR1 and CDR2: MDHEN, SYDVKM. The full variable domain, rest sourced from reference TRBV28 and TRBJ1-1, is DVKVTQSSRYLVKRTGEKVFLECVQDMDHENMFWYRQDPGLGLRLIYFSYDVKMKEKGDIPEGYSVSREKKERFSLILESASTNQTSMYLCASSVGQFLNTEAFFGQGTRLTVV.

The chain combines TRBV6-4 with TRBJ2-1; no clear D gene. Germline V gives CDR1 MRHNA, CDR2 SNTAGT. Trimming removed 3 bases from V and 10 bases from J, with 10 bases in between. This CDR3 has 12 amino acids. CDR3 in amino acids: CASSDIGREQFF. As DNA, the CDR3 is TGTGCCAGCAGTGATATCGGTCGCGAGCAGTTCTTC.

This clonotype was seen at least ten times. The rearrangement uses TRBV28 and TRBJ2-1; D not certain. The CDR3 runs 13 residues. Looked up from germline, CDR1 is MDHEN and CDR2 is SYDVKM. V lost 3 bases and J lost 10, with 13 bases in between. Written as DNA, the CDR3 is TGTGCCAGCAGTTTGGCCAGCTCGGGCGAGCAGTTCTTC. Translation gives CASSLASSGEQFF.